Only a few counts were recorded for the clone carrying this T cell receptor (beta chain). Positively selected by magnetic beads, CD4+ and CD8+ cells were purity-checked by flow cytometry. The record originates from a study of somatic mutations in cytotoxic T cells in rheumatoid arthritis. The method was immunoSEQ multiplex PCR; TCRdb's version includes in-frame clones alone and lacks a portion of them. Of 15,000 to 20,000 clones detected, over 75% appear once; the ten largest clones hold over 9.5%. The CDR3 spans 15 residues. Trimming pared 3 bases from V and 0 bases from J, leaving 10 bases between. Germline V lookup: CDR1 SEHNR, CDR2 FQNEAQ (reference sequence).

The receptor comes from a woman aged 45 to 65 in good health. This chain joins TRBV7-9 and TRBJ2-3; either TRBD1 or TRBD2 may fit D (5 bases each). Sequenced input: CD8+ T cells sorted from blood. The CDR3 sequence: CASSFGTTSTDTQYF. In DNA form, the CDR3 reads TGTGCCAGCAGCTTTGGGACCACTAGCACAGATACGCAGTATTTT.